One sample yielded the 23 T cell receptor beta chains listed below, sequenced in a study of T cell responses to AZD1222 COVID-19 vaccine. Using immunoSEQ multiplex PCR, the repertoire was profiled, and TCRdb retains in-frame clones only, with some absent. Of 110,000 to 150,000 clones in the sample, roughly 92% are singletons; the top ten hold about 1.5%. The input for sequencing was peripheral blood, taken on day 0 of AZD1222 vaccination. These receptors were collected from an adult in good health.

The rearrangement joins TRBV4-1 to TRBJ2-2; TRBD2 agrees at 16 bases. The germline V gene encodes CDR1 MGHRA and CDR2 YSYEKL. The V gene end was trimmed by 1 base and the J gene end by 0 bases; junction bases not matched to a gene: 8. The CDR3 extends over 21 amino acids. The CDR3, as DNA: TGCGCCAGCAGCCAAGTGGGACTAGCGGGAGGGTGGAGAGCGAACACCGGGGAGCTGTTTTTT. Its protein product is CASSQVGLAGGWRANTGELFF.

The gene calls are TRBV11-2 and TRBJ2-7; the D gene is possibly TRBD1 (6 bases). This CDR3 contains 13 residues. V gave up 2 bases and J gave up 2 bases, with 7 bases separating them. Germline CDR1 SGHAT, CDR2 FQNNGV. The CDR3 loop is CASSLTGTYEQYF. CDR3 DNA: TGTGCCAGCAGCTTAACAGGGACCTACGAGCAGTACTTC.

The chain is built from TRBV4-1 and TRBJ1-5; D is perhaps TRBD1 (6 bases). The V end lost 0 bases, the J end lost 0 bases, and 21 bases lay between the germline ends. Germline CDR1 MGHRA, CDR2 YSYEKL. The length of the CDR3 is 20 residues. The CDR3: CASSQDLGAADSDSNQPQHF. The CDR3 DNA reads as TGCGCCAGCAGCCAAGATCTGGGGGCGGCAGATTCCGATAGCAATCAGCCCCAGCATTTT.

V gene TRBV5-1 combines with J gene TRBJ2-1; TRBD1 aligns across 11 bases. Per the germline V gene, CDR1 is SGHRS and CDR2 is YFSETQ. Trimming took 3 bases from V and 8 from J; bases not matched to a gene: 7. This CDR3 is 15 amino acids long. In DNA form, the CDR3 reads TGCGCCAGCAGCTCCGGGACAGGGGGATGGTATGAGCAGTTCTTC. Encoded protein: CASSSGTGGWYEQFF.

The V gene is TRBV28, the J gene TRBJ1-5, with TRBD1 matching 7 bases. From germline, CDR1 is MDHEN and CDR2 SYDVKM. CDR3 length: 15 residues. The trim removed 5 bases at V and 0 bases at J, leaving 4 bases unmatched. Here the CDR3 DNA reads TGTGCCAGCAGTACAGGACAGGATAGCAATCAGCCCCAGCATTTT. Translating gives CASSTGQDSNQPQHF.

The chain carries TRBV6-5 and TRBJ2-2, with 9 bases identical to TRBD1. Germline lookup yields CDR1 MNHEY and CDR2 SVGAGI. The CDR3 consists of 14 residues. After removal of 5 bases from V and 5 bases from J, the junction contained 3 bases not matched to a gene. The CDR3 loop is CASSRDRVTGELFF. The CDR3 DNA follows: TGTGCCAGCAGTCGGGACAGGGTGACCGGGGAGCTGTTTTTT.

This clone was recorded a few times. The rearrangement uses TRBV4-1 and TRBJ1-2; a weak D match, TRBD1 (6 bases). Germline lookup yields CDR1 MGHRA and CDR2 YSYEKL. Trimming shortened V by 7 bases and J by 0 bases, and 18 bases separated the two germline ends. The CDR3 length is 16 residues. The CDR3 DNA sequence: TGCGCCAGCAAGGGGGAAGGGAAGTCAGCTAACTATGGCTACACCTTC. Residues: CASKGEGKSANYGYTF.

The chain recombines TRBV19 with TRBJ2-1; TRBD2 agrees at 11 bases. V lost 3 bases, J lost 4 bases, and 5 bases stayed unmatched. Germline CDR1 reads LNHDA; CDR2 reads SQIVND (reference sequence). The length of the CDR3 is 16 residues. CDR3 residues: CASSIPGLAAYNEQFF. In DNA form, the CDR3 reads TGTGCCAGTAGTATTCCGGGACTAGCGGCGTACAATGAGCAGTTCTTC.

The chain carries TRBV4-1 and TRBJ1-1; perhaps TRBD1 as D (5 bases). The germline V and J ends were trimmed by 4 bases and 8 bases, with 20 bases remaining between them. Germline CDR1 reads MGHRA; CDR2 reads YSYEKL. This CDR3 is built from 15 residues. The CDR3 here is CASSLYTEGMVEAFF. The CDR3 DNA reads TGCGCCAGCAGCCTATATACGGAGGGGATGGTGGAAGCTTTCTTT.

The J gene is TRBJ1-6, the V gene TRBV10-3, with TRBD1 matching over 7 bases. Germline V CDR1 and CDR2: ENHRY, SYGVKD. The trim removed 2 bases at V and 9 bases at J, leaving 7 bases unmatched. This CDR3 is 15 amino acids long. The CDR3 is CAISEVRGIGSPLHF. CDR3 in DNA: TGTGCCATCAGTGAGGTCAGGGGGATAGGTTCACCCCTCCACTTT.

The V call is TRBV27, the J call TRBJ1-2; D may be TRBD1 (5 bases). This CDR3 comprises 17 residues. V lost 2 bases and J lost 0, with 16 bases in between. Per the germline V gene, CDR1 is MNHEY and CDR2 is SMNVEV (reference sequence). The CDR3 sequence is CASSLGGGERANYGYTF. CDR3 bases: TGTGCCAGCAGTTTAGGTGGAGGGGAACGGGCTAACTATGGCTACACCTTC.

This sequence joins TRBV5-5 and TRBJ1-5, with D perhaps matching TRBD1 (5 bases). The length of the CDR3 is 14 residues. Germline-derived CDR1 and CDR2 are SGHKS and YYEKEE (reference sequence). V dropped 3 bases and J dropped 6 bases, with 13 bases sitting between them. DNA for the CDR3: TGTGCCAGCAGCTCCTCCGGGACGGGTCAGCCCCAGCATTTT. It codes for CASSSSGTGQPQHF. Drawing the rest from reference TRBV5-5 and TRBJ1-5, the complete variable domain is DAGVTQSPTHLIKTRGQQVTLRCSPISGHKSVSWYQQVLGQGPQFIFQYYEKEERGRGNFPDRFSARQFPNYSSELNVNALLLGDSALYLCASSSSGTGQPQHFGDGTRLSIL.

This chain links TRBV5-4 with TRBJ2-4; 7 nucleotides match TRBD1. CDR3 length: 15 residues. V shed 2 bases, J shed 3 bases, and the junction held 5 bases outside the gene matches. Germline loops: CDR1 SGHNT, CDR2 YYREEE (reference sequence). The CDR3 sequence: CASSFTGTDKNIQYF. The CDR3 DNA reads TGTGCCAGCAGCTTCACCGGGACAGACAAAAACATTCAGTACTTC.

The DNA of the CDR3 is TGTGCCAGCAGTCTACAGTACACTGAAGCTTTCTTT. This translates into CASSLQYTEAFF. The chain links TRBV12-3 or TRBV12-4 to TRBJ1-1; no firm D call. V lost 5 bases to trimming and J lost 3 bases, with 7 bases between them. The CDR3 is 12 amino acids.

The rearrangement links TRBV6-5 to TRBJ1-2, with 7 bases aligning to TRBD1. Germline CDR1 MNHEY, CDR2 SVGAGI. The CDR3 totals 12 residues. Unmatched junction bases numbered 4, after V lost 5 bases and J lost 7 bases. CDR3 nucleotides: TGTGCCAGCAGTCGACAGGGATCTGGCTACACCTTC. Amino acids: CASSRQGSGYTF.

This clone appeared once. This chain joins TRBV2 and TRBJ1-1, with D unclear. Trimming took off 4 bases at V and 4 bases at J, with 7 bases between the two ends. This CDR3 contains 12 residues. Germline V gene sequence: CDR1 SNHLY, CDR2 FYNNEI. CDR3 sequence reads: CASSGMGTEAFF. The CDR3 DNA is TGTGCCAGCAGTGGGATGGGCACTGAAGCTTTCTTT.

The CDR3 spells CASSPGFSQSPLHF. The CDR3 coding sequence is TGTGCCAGCTCACCAGGGTTTAGCCAGTCACCCCTCCACTTT. This chain connects TRBV18 to TRBJ1-6, with D uncertain. Germline V gene data show CDR1 as KGHSH and CDR2 as LQKENI. This CDR3 has 14 amino acids. The V gene lost 2 bases and the J gene lost 10 bases, with 12 bases spanning the gap.

J is TRBJ1-5 and V is TRBV6-5; 9 bases match TRBD1. J was trimmed by 5 bases and V by 8 bases; bases with no gene match: 10. This CDR3 has 15 amino acids. Germline assignment: CDR1 MNHEY and CDR2 SVGAGI. The CDR3 sequence is CASGVQGARHQPQHF. DNA for the CDR3: TGTGCCAGCGGGGTACAGGGGGCGAGGCATCAGCCCCAGCATTTT.

CDR3 sequence: CASSYSTTWDEQYF. The CDR3 bases are TGTGCCAGCAGTTACTCGACTACCTGGGACGAGCAGTACTTC. The V gene is TRBV6-5, the J gene TRBJ2-7; D might be TRBD2 (5 bases). Trimming took 0 bases from V and 5 from J, leaving 11 bases between them. Germline assignment: CDR1 MNHEY and CDR2 SVGAGI. The CDR3 totals 14 residues.

V and J are TRBV2 and TRBJ2-3; TRBD2 is a possible D gene (6 bases). V was shortened by 4 bases and J by 3 bases, with 14 bases between the two germline ends. CDR3 length: 15 amino acids. The germline V gene encodes CDR1 SNHLY and CDR2 FYNNEI. CDR3: CASSGRELGTDTQYF. As DNA, the CDR3 is TGTGCCAGCAGTGGCCGGGAGCTTGGAACAGATACGCAGTATTTT.

V and J are TRBV10-3 and TRBJ2-1, with D possibly matching TRBD2 (5 bases). Per germline, CDR1 ENHRY and CDR2 SYGVKD. V dropped 3 bases and J dropped 0 bases, with 12 bases sitting between them. This CDR3 region has 16 residues. As DNA, the CDR3 is TGTGCCATCAGTGATCGAAGCGGCCCCTCCTACAATGAGCAGTTCTTC. Translated, it gives CAISDRSGPSYNEQFF.

This sequence joins TRBV28 and TRBJ2-2; 8 bases agree with TRBD1. The CDR3 length is 17 residues. CDR1 MDHEN and CDR2 SYDVKM come from the germline V gene. The CDR3: CVRPRGRGHFNTGELFF. For the CDR3, the DNA is TGTGTCCGGCCCCGGGGCAGGGGGCACTTTAACACCGGGGAGCTGTTTTTT. The full variable domain, in which reference TRBV28 and TRBJ2-2 provide the parts outside the CDR3, is DVKVTQSSRYLVKRTGEKVFLECVQDMDHENMFWYRQDPGLGLRLIYFSYDVKMKEKGDIPEGYSVSREKKERFSLILESASTNQTSMYLCVRPRGRGHFNTGELFFGEGSRLTVL.

The CDR3 protein is CASSPGRGQPQHF. CDR3 sequence (DNA): TGTGCCAGCAGCCCAGGTAGAGGACAGCCCCAGCATTTT. The J gene is TRBJ1-5, the V gene TRBV7-3; D is uncertain. Per germline, CDR1 SGHTA and CDR2 FQGTGA. V lost 5 bases and J 7 bases, leaving 12 bases between the germline ends. This CDR3 has 13 residues.